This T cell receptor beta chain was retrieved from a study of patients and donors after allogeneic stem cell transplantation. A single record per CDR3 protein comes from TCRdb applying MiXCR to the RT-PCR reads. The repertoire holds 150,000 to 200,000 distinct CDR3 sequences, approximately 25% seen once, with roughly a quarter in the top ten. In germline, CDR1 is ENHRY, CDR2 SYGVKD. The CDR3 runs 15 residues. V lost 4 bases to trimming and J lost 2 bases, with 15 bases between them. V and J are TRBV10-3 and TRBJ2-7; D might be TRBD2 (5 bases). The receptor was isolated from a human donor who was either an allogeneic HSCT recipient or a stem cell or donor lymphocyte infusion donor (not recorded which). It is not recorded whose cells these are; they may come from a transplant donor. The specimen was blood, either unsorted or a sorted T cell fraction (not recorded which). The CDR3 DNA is TGTGCCATCAGTGTCGACGGGAACTCACCCTACGAGCAGTACTTC. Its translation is CAISVDGNSPYEQYF.